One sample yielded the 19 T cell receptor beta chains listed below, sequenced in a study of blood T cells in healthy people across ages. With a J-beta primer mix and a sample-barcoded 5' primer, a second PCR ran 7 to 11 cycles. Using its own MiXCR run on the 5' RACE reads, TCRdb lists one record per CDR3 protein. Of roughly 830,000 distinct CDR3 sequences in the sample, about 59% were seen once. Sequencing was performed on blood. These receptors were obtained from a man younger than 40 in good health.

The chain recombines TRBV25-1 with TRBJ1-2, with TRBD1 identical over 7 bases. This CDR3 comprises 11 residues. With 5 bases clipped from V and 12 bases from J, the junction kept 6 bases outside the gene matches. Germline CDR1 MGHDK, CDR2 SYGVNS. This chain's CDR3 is CASSYTGVNTF. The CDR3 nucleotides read TGTGCCAGCAGTTACACAGGGGTAAACACCTTC.

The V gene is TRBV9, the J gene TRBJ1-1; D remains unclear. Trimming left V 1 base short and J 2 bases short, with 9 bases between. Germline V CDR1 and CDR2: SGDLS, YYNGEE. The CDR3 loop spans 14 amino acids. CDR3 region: CASSVKDGNTEAFF. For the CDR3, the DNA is TGTGCCAGCAGCGTAAAGGACGGCAACACTGAAGCTTTCTTT.

The CDR3 DNA reads as TGTGCCAGCGGGCAATGGGGGGCACAGATCACAGATACGCAGTATTTT. It yields the protein CASGQWGAQITDTQYF. This rearrangement joins TRBV7-9 to TRBJ2-3; D tentatively reads TRBD1 or TRBD2 (6 bases each). The V gene lost 8 bases and the J gene lost 2 bases, with 20 bases spanning the gap. This CDR3 is built from 16 residues. Germline loops: CDR1 SEHNR, CDR2 FQNEAQ (reference sequence).

The CDR3 DNA reads TGTGCCATCCCTAGGGGAGGGGATCCTGGTGGTGAGCAGTACTTC. It codes for CAIPRGGDPGGEQYF. The J gene is TRBJ2-7, the V gene TRBV6-4; 7 bases match TRBD2. From germline, CDR1 is MRHNA and CDR2 SNTAGT. V trimming: 10 bases; J trimming: 7 bases; junction bases outside the gene matches: 19. The CDR3 has 15 residues.

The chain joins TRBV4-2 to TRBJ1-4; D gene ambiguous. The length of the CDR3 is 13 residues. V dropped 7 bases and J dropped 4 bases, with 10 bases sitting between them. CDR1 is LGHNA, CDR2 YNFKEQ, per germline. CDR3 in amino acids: CASTPEGNEKLFF. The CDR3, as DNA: TGTGCCAGCACCCCGGAGGGTAATGAAAAACTGTTTTTT.

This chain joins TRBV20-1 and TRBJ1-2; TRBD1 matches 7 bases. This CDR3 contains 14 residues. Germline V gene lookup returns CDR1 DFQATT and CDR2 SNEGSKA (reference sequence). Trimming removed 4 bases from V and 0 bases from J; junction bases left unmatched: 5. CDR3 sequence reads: CSATTGTANYGYTF. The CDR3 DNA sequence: TGCAGTGCTACGACAGGGACAGCTAACTATGGCTACACCTTC.

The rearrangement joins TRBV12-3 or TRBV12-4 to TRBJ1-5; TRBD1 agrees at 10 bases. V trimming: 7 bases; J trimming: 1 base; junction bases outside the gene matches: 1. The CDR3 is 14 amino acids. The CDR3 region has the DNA TGTGCCAGCAAGGGACAGGGGAGCAATCAGCCCCAGCATTTT. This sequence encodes CASKGQGSNQPQHF.

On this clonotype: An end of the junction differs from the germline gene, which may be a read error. Written as DNA, the CDR3 is TGTGTCAGCAGTGAAGCGTGGCTATTCGACAGCTACACCTTC. Translation gives CVSSEAWLFDSYTF. This chain connects TRBV2 to TRBJ1-2; D unclear. CDR3 size: 14 residues. In germline, CDR1 is SNHLY, CDR2 FYNNEI.

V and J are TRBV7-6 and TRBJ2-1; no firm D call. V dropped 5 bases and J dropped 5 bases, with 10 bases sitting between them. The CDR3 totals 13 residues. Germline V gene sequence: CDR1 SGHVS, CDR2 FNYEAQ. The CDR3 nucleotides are TGTGCCAGCAGCGCCGGGTTCCACAATGAGCAGTTCTTC. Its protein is CASSAGFHNEQFF.

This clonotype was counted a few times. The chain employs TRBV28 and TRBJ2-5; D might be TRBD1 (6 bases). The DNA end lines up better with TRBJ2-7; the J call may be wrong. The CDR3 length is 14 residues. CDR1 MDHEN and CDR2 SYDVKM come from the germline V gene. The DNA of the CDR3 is TGTGCCAGCTGTACAGGGAGTGTCGCCTACGAGCAGTACTTC. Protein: CASCTGSVAYEQYF.

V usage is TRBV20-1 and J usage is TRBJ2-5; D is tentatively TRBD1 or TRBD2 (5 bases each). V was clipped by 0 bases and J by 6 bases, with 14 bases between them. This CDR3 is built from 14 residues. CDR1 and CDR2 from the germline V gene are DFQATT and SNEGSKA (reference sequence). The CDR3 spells CSARDSRGAQTQYF. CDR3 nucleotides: TGCAGTGCTAGAGATTCGAGAGGGGCGCAGACCCAGTACTTC.

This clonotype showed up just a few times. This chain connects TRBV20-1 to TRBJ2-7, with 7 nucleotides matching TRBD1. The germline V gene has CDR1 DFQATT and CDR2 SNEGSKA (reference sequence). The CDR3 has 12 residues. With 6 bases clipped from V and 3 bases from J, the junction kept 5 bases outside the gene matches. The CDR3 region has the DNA TGCAGTGCACGGGACAGCCACTACGAGCAGTACTTC. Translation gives CSARDSHYEQYF.

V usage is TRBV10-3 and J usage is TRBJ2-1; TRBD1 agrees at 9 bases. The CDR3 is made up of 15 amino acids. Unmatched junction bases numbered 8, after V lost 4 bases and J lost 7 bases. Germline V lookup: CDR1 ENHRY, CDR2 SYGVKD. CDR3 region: CAISVMDRGGNEQFF. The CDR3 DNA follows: TGTGCCATCAGTGTGATGGACAGGGGCGGGAATGAGCAGTTCTTC.

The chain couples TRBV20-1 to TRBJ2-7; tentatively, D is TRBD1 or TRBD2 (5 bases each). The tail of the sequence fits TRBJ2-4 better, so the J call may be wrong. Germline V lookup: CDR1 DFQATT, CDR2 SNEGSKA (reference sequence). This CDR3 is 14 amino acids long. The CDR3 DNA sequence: TGCAGTGCTAGAGAAGGGACCGATGTAGGCATTCAGTACTTC. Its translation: CSAREGTDVGIQYF.

DNA of the CDR3: TGCAGTGCCAAAGGGACAGAGTCCTACGAGCAGTACTTC. Translated, it gives CSAKGTESYEQYF. V and J are TRBV20-1 and TRBJ2-7, with 7 bases that match TRBD1. Germline-derived CDR1 and CDR2 are DFQATT and SNEGSKA (reference sequence). The CDR3 is 13 amino acids. Trimming took 6 bases from V and 1 from J; bases not matched to a gene: 6.

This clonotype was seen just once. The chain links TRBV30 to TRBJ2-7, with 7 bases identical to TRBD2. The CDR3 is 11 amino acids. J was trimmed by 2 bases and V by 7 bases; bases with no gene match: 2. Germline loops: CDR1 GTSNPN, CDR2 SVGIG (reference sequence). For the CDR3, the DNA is TGTGCCTCGGGACTACCCTACGAGCAGTACTTC. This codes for CASGLPYEQYF.

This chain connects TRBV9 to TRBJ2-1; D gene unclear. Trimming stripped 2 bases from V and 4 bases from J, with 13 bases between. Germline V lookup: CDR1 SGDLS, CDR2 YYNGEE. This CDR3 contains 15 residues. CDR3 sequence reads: CASSVYGGDYNEQFF. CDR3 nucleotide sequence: TGTGCCAGCAGCGTGTATGGTGGGGATTACAATGAGCAGTTCTTC.

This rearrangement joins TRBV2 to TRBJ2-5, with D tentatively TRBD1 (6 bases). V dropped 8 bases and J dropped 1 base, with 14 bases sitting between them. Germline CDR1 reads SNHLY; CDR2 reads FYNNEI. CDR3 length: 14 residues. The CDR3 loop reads CASLDRRLQETQYF. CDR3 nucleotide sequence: TGTGCCAGCTTAGACAGGAGACTCCAAGAGACCCAGTACTTC.

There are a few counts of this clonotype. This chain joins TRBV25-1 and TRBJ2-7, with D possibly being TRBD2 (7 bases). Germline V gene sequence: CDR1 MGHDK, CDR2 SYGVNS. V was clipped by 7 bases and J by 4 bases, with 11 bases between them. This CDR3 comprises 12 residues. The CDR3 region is CASKEGGYEQYF. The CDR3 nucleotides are TGTGCCAGCAAGGAGGGGGGGTACGAGCAGTACTTC.